Following are 10 T cell receptor beta chains from one sample sequenced in a study of cytomegalovirus exposure and HLA in healthy donors (dated by TCRdb to the late 2010s). The method was the immunoSEQ multiplex PCR assay. The multiplex PCR relied on a mix of 60 forward primers for TCR Vbeta segments and 13 reverse primers for TCR Jbeta segments. Held by TCRdb, this immuneACCESS table contains in-frame sequences only and omits some clones. Under half of the omission traces to an unresolved V gene where checked; the cause of the rest is unknown. Across this sample there are some 170,000 clones, with 70% seen only once. Together, the top ten hold 4% to 5% of the sample. Material: PBMCs. These receptors were obtained from a man aged 18 to 29 in good health and CMV-seropositive.

The chain couples TRBV27 to TRBJ1-1, with TRBD1 matching 9 bases. This CDR3 has 14 residues. The V gene's germline CDR1 is MNHEY and CDR2 SMNVEV (reference sequence). V dropped 7 bases and J dropped 4; count of bases not matched to a gene: 7. CDR3 in DNA: TGTGCCAGCAATGGACAGGGGAGTCGCACTGAAGCTTTCTTT. It specifies CASNGQGSRTEAFF.

The V and J genes are TRBV10-1 and TRBJ2-2; the D gene is possibly TRBD2 (6 bases). In germline, CDR1 is WNHNN, CDR2 SYGVQD (reference sequence). This CDR3 has 13 residues. V dropped 7 bases and J dropped 5 bases, with 11 bases sitting between them. As DNA, the CDR3 is TGCGCCAGCAAGGGCAGCGGGACCGGGGAGCTGTTTTTT. This gives the protein CASKGSGTGELFF.

J is TRBJ1-4 and V is TRBV6-1; unclear D gene. CDR1 and CDR2 (germline): MNHNS, SASEGT. This CDR3 contains 13 residues. Trimming shortened V by 3 bases and J by 8 bases, and 10 bases separated the two germline ends. The CDR3 bases are TGTGCCAGCAGTGAGACATCGAAAGAAAAACTGTTTTTT. Protein sequence: CASSETSKEKLFF.

The rearrangement uses TRBV5-4 and TRBJ2-1; D perhaps matches TRBD2 (5 bases). The V gene's germline CDR1 is SGHNT and CDR2 YYREEE (reference sequence). V was pared by 0 bases and J by 3 bases, with 7 bases between. This CDR3 comprises 14 residues. CDR3 DNA: TGTGCCAGCAGCTTGGCCGGGAACTACAATGAGCAGTTCTTC. This sequence encodes CASSLAGNYNEQFF.

The V gene is TRBV15, the J gene TRBJ1-2, with 8 bases matching TRBD1. The germline V gene has CDR1 LNHNV and CDR2 YYDKDF (reference sequence). CDR3 length: 18 amino acids. V dropped 0 bases and J dropped 3; count of bases not matched to a gene: 12. The DNA for the CDR3 is TGTGCCACCAGCAGAGATAAATGGGCTATGACAGGGGACTATGGCTACACCTTC. Protein sequence: CATSRDKWAMTGDYGYTF.

The rearrangement joins TRBV6-1 to TRBJ2-2, with a tentative D call TRBD1 (5 bases). V lost 7 bases and J lost 6, with 15 bases in between. The CDR3 length is 14 residues. Germline V gene lookup returns CDR1 MNHNS and CDR2 SASEGT. The DNA of the CDR3 is TGTGCCAGCATCGTAATTGGGGCGGCCGGGGAGCTGTTTTTT. Protein sequence: CASIVIGAAGELFF.

The chain employs TRBV6-5 and TRBJ1-2, with TRBD1 identical over 9 bases. Germline V lookup: CDR1 MNHEY, CDR2 SVGAGI. This CDR3 comprises 14 residues. Trimming removed 2 bases from V and 9 bases from J; junction bases left unmatched: 7. The CDR3 bases are TGTGCCAGCAGTTACCCGGGACAGGGCTTTAGCTACACCTTC. Protein product: CASSYPGQGFSYTF.

This clone was counted only a few times. The chain uses TRBV4-1 and TRBJ2-1; D may be TRBD2 (6 bases). Trimming left V 4 bases short and J 10 bases short, with 23 bases between. Germline V gene sequence: CDR1 MGHRA, CDR2 YSYEKL. The CDR3 has 16 amino acids. This CDR3 reads CASSLMGGGALQEQFF. The CDR3 bases are TGCGCCAGCAGCCTAATGGGCGGCGGGGCGCTTCAAGAGCAGTTCTTC.

The chain recombines TRBV27 with TRBJ1-1, with D tentatively TRBD1 (6 bases). Germline assignment: CDR1 MNHEY and CDR2 SMNVEV (reference sequence). The V end was cut by 6 bases, the J end by 2 bases, with 19 bases between. The CDR3 spans 16 residues. The CDR3 DNA follows: TGTGCCAGCAGCCCCGGCCCAGGGGAGGGAAACACTGAAGCTTTCTTT. Amino acids: CASSPGPGEGNTEAFF.

This sequence joins TRBV6-1 and TRBJ1-1; a weak D match, TRBD1 (5 bases). Trimming pared 1 base from V and 4 bases from J, leaving 7 bases between. From germline, CDR1 is MNHNS and CDR2 SASEGT. The CDR3 totals 13 residues. As DNA, the CDR3 is TGTGCCAGCAGTGAAGGGGGCCCCACTGAAGCTTTCTTT. Protein: CASSEGGPTEAFF.